The present TCR beta chain was sequenced within a study of blood T cell repertoires in COVID-19. Study-level background: There were acute and convalescent COVID-19 samples, and they came from the United States, Italy and Spain.

Symptom resolution, clearance, or two negative PCRs marked donors in Cohort 3 as recovered. Authors' processing steps: The assay estimated nucleated cells by amplifying reference gene primers. Libraries were prepared by immunoSEQ multiplex PCR; TCRdb keeps only in-frame clonotypes and omits some of them. The V and J calls and clone size are taken from that table; D and trimming were inferred from the DNA. Of around 280,000 clones in the sample, approximately 90% were seen once. Deletions cut 4 bases from V and 2 bases from J, with 8 bases between. Germline V CDR1 and CDR2: LGHDT, YNNKEL (reference sequence). This CDR3 region has 14 residues.

The sequence was obtained from a woman aged 40-49 years who had recovered from COVID-19. V gene TRBV3-1 (or the pseudogene TRBV3-2) combines with J gene TRBJ1-4; TRBD1 is a possible D gene (5 bases). The sequenced material came from PBMCs or T cells enriched from blood (not recorded which). CDR3 DNA: TGTGCCAGCAGCCCAGGGTGGACTAATGAAAAACTGTTTTTT. It specifies CASSPGWTNEKLFF.